The clone carrying this TCR beta chain has just a few counts. Its antigen is unknown. This sample is part of a study of T cell repertoires in cytomegalovirus infection. The V end was cut by 2 bases, the J end by 1 base, with 8 bases between. Germline CDR1 PRHDT, CDR2 FYEKMQ (reference sequence). CDR3 length equals 14 residues. MiXCR was run by TCRdb on the reads, yielding one entry per CDR3 protein. This sample has around 140,000 distinct CDR3 sequences, with 5.5% to 7% found just once. General observations from the study: Cumulative frequency (of public TCR beta family members) identified carriers of CMV plus the relevant HLA.

The chain links TRBV13 to TRBJ1-1; no reliable D call. The clonotype comes from a human donor in good health (CMV status not recorded). Some clones in this sample may be carry-over from other donors' samples. Sequenced input: PBMCs. The CDR3 spells CASSLNSRNTEAFF. CDR3 in DNA: TGTGCCAGCAGCTTAAATTCGAGGAACACTGAAGCTTTCTTT. Full variable domain (remainder filled in from reference TRBV13 and TRBJ1-1): AAGVIQSPRHLIKEKRETATLKCYPIPRHDTVYWYQQGPGQDPQFLISFYEKMQSDKGSIPDRFSAQQFSDYHSELNMSSLELGDSALYFCASSLNSRNTEAFFGQGTRLTVV.